These 26 T cell receptor beta chains share one sample of origin, sequenced in a study of cytomegalovirus exposure and HLA in healthy donors. Method: immunoSEQ multiplex PCR; TCRdb's copy keeps in-frame clones and lacks some. The sample yields almost 70,000 clones, approximately 96% seen once. Source material: PBMCs. The origin of the receptors is a woman aged 18-29 years in good health and CMV-seropositive.

The chain recombines TRBV29-1 with TRBJ2-1; D perhaps matches TRBD1 (6 bases). V shed 0 bases and J shed 10 bases, with 22 bases lying between them. Germline assignment: CDR1 SQVTM and CDR2 ANQGSEA. The CDR3 sequence is 16 residues long. Written as DNA, the CDR3 is TGCAGCGTTGAAGATTCTCGTCCCCGGACGGACAGAGAGCAGTTCTTC. Translating it yields CSVEDSRPRTDREQFF.

About this clone itself: The junction departs from germline at one end; a sequencing error may be responsible. The V call is TRBV2, the J call TRBJ1-4; unclear D gene. Germline assignment: CDR1 SNHLY and CDR2 FYNNEI. The CDR3 runs 14 residues. The CDR3: CASTELATNEKLFF. The CDR3 nucleotides are TGTGCCAGCACTGAACTCGCAACTAATGAAAAACTGTTTTTT.

CDR3: CASSPGLAKNIQYF. CDR3 in DNA: TGTGCCAGCAGTCCGGGACTAGCCAAAAACATTCAGTACTTC. The chain joins TRBV28 to TRBJ2-4, with a possible D match to TRBD2 (6 bases). V lost 5 bases, J lost 0 bases, and 8 bases lay in between. The CDR3 is 14 amino acids. Germline values: CDR1 MDHEN, CDR2 SYDVKM.

This chain joins TRBV7-2 and TRBJ2-3; 8 positions agree with TRBD2. The CDR3 sequence is 15 residues long. V dropped 5 bases and J dropped 3; count of bases not matched to a gene: 7. CDR1 is SGHTA, CDR2 FQGNSA, per germline. This CDR3 reads CASSPAGVSTDTQYF. The CDR3 DNA is TGTGCCAGCAGCCCAGCGGGAGTCAGTACAGATACGCAGTATTTT.

The rearrangement joins TRBV28 to TRBJ2-7; D is ambiguous. Germline CDR1 is MDHEN and CDR2 is SYDVKM. CDR3 length: 14 amino acids. Trimming removed 4 bases from V and 2 bases from J, with 12 bases in between. In DNA, the CDR3 is TGTGCCAGCAGTTCGCTCGGTCCAACCTACGAGCAGTACTTC. It translates to CASSSLGPTYEQYF.

CDR3 sequence reads: CASSSQQGVSQPQHF. The CDR3 nucleotides are TGTGCCAGCAGTTCCCAACAGGGAGTCAGCCAGCCCCAGCATTTT. J is TRBJ1-5 and V is TRBV28; D might be TRBD1 (6 bases). Trimming took off 4 bases at V and 7 bases at J, with 17 bases between the two ends. The germline gives CDR1 MDHEN, CDR2 SYDVKM. The CDR3 is 15 residues long.

The chain recombines TRBV9 with TRBJ2-3; 16 bases map to TRBD2. In germline, CDR1 is SGDLS, CDR2 YYNGEE. V was clipped by 4 bases and J by 1 base; unmatched bases: 3. The CDR3 length is 17 residues. CDR3 sequence: CASSPGLAGGRTDTQYF. CDR3 DNA: TGTGCCAGCAGCCCGGGACTAGCGGGAGGGCGCACAGATACGCAGTATTTT. Variable domain in full (rest from reference TRBV9 and TRBJ2-3): DSGVTQTPKHLITATGQRVTLRCSPRSGDLSVYWYQQSLDQGLQFLIQYYNGEERAKGNILERFSAQQFPDLHSELNLSSLELGDSALYFCASSPGLAGGRTDTQYFGPGTRLTVL.

This rearrangement joins TRBV9 to TRBJ2-2, with D maybe TRBD2 (6 bases). CDR1 SGDLS and CDR2 YYNGEE come from the germline V gene. This CDR3 comprises 15 residues. Trimming took 4 bases from V and 3 from J, leaving 13 bases between them. The CDR3 DNA is TGTGCCAGCAGCCCGTGGGACTTATACACCGGGGAGCTGTTTTTT. It encodes CASSPWDLYTGELFF.

V is TRBV7-2 and J is TRBJ2-1; 8 positions match TRBD1. CDR1 is SGHTA, CDR2 FQGNSA, per germline. The CDR3 is 16 amino acids. J gave up 5 bases and V 0 bases, and 6 bases lay outside the gene matches. This chain's CDR3 is CASSLAAGTGNNEQFF. CDR3 DNA sequence: TGTGCCAGCAGCTTAGCGGCCGGGACAGGCAACAATGAGCAGTTCTTC.

The chain carries TRBV5-1 and TRBJ2-1; TRBD2 aligns across 8 bases. This CDR3 is 16 amino acids long. Germline assignment: CDR1 SGHRS and CDR2 YFSETQ. The ends lost 4 bases at V and 5 bases at J; junction bases unmatched: 11. Written as DNA, the CDR3 is TGCGCCAGCAGCCTTATGAGCGGGAGCCCGAACAATGAGCAGTTCTTC. Its protein is CASSLMSGSPNNEQFF.

This clone was seen once. This rearrangement joins TRBV29-1 to TRBJ2-7; D may be TRBD2 (7 bases). Germline loops: CDR1 SQVTM, CDR2 ANQGSEA. The CDR3 totals 13 residues. V lost 2 bases to trimming and J lost 6 bases, with 14 bases between them. This chain's CDR3 is CSVEREGGTEQYF. Written as DNA, the CDR3 is TGCAGCGTTGAAAGGGAGGGGGGAACCGAGCAGTACTTC.

This clone appeared a single time. This chain links TRBV5-1 with TRBJ2-2; 10 bases are a match to TRBD1. With V trimmed by 3 bases and J by 7 bases, 6 bases remained unmatched. Germline V gene data show CDR1 as SGHRS and CDR2 as YFSETQ. CDR3 size: 15 residues. This chain's CDR3 is CASSYGDRGIGELFF. The CDR3 nucleotides are TGCGCCAGCAGCTATGGGGACAGGGGTATCGGGGAGCTGTTTTTT.

The chain joins TRBV28 to TRBJ2-7; a possible D gene is TRBD1 (5 bases). Germline CDR1 MDHEN, CDR2 SYDVKM. Trimming removed 3 bases from V and 5 bases from J, with 14 bases in between. The CDR3 contains 14 residues. CDR3 protein: CASSLVQGLHEQYF. The CDR3 nucleotides are TGTGCCAGCAGTTTGGTCCAGGGATTACACGAGCAGTACTTC.

This clone occurred a few times. This chain links TRBV18 with TRBJ2-5, with 13 bases aligning to TRBD2. Germline trimming cut 3 bases from V and 3 bases from J; bases unmatched to any gene: 1. This CDR3 region has 15 residues. CDR1 is KGHSH and CDR2 is LQKENI in the germline V gene. The CDR3 spells CASSPGLAGKETQYF. In DNA, the CDR3 is TGTGCCAGCTCACCGGGACTAGCGGGAAAAGAGACCCAGTACTTC.

The chain is built from TRBV6-5 and TRBJ2-7, with 12 bases lining up with TRBD2. Germline-derived CDR1 and CDR2 are MNHEY and SVGAGI. This CDR3 has 15 residues. J was trimmed by 4 bases and V by 5 bases; bases with no gene match: 6. Written as DNA, the CDR3 is TGTGCCAGCAGTCCTACTAGCGGGAGGCAATACGAGCAGTACTTC. Translated: CASSPTSGRQYEQYF.

The rearrangement uses TRBV7-8 and TRBJ2-5; weak D call: TRBD2 (5 bases). Trimming pared 1 base from V and 5 bases from J, leaving 11 bases between. The CDR3 is 14 residues long. Germline lookup yields CDR1 SGHVS and CDR2 FQNEAQ. The CDR3 loop is CASSLVAGRETQYF. The CDR3 bases are TGTGCCAGCAGCTTAGTTGCGGGCAGGGAGACCCAGTACTTC.

The gene calls are TRBV7-6 and TRBJ2-1; TRBD2 matches 11 bases. V was pared by 5 bases and J by 2 bases, with 8 bases of the junction left unmatched. Per the germline V gene, CDR1 is SGHVS and CDR2 is FNYEAQ. CDR3 size: 17 residues. For the CDR3, the DNA is TGTGCCAGCAGCCATTCTAGCGGGAGGATCACCTACAATGAGCAGTTCTTC. Translating gives CASSHSSGRITYNEQFF.

This chain uses TRBV7-2 with TRBJ1-2; TRBD1 aligns across 7 bases. The J segment lost 4 bases and the V segment lost 4 bases, leaving 3 bases of the junction unmatched. The germline V gene encodes CDR1 SGHTA and CDR2 FQGNSA. CDR3 length equals 13 residues. This CDR3 reads CASSSSGGYGYTF. The DNA of the CDR3 is TGTGCCAGCAGCTCCTCAGGGGGCTATGGCTACACCTTC.

The gene calls are TRBV13 and TRBJ2-3; 9 nucleotides match TRBD2. The V gene's germline CDR1 is PRHDT and CDR2 FYEKMQ (reference sequence). J was trimmed by 0 bases and V by 1 base; bases with no gene match: 14. The CDR3 covers 20 residues. This CDR3 is CASSLVVEREAITSTDTQYF. The DNA for the CDR3 is TGTGCCAGCAGCTTAGTGGTTGAGCGGGAGGCCATAACCAGCACAGATACGCAGTATTTT.

The V gene is TRBV28, the J gene TRBJ2-7; D perhaps matches TRBD2 (5 bases). The germline V and J ends were trimmed by 5 bases and 6 bases, with 14 bases remaining between them. From germline, CDR1 is MDHEN and CDR2 SYDVKM. The CDR3 runs to 13 residues. DNA for the CDR3: TGTGCCAGCAGTCGCAAAGTCGGAGGCGAGCAGTACTTC. It specifies CASSRKVGGEQYF. The full variable domain, rest sourced from reference TRBV28 and TRBJ2-7, is DVKVTQSSRYLVKRTGEKVFLECVQDMDHENMFWYRQDPGLGLRLIYFSYDVKMKEKGDIPEGYSVSREKKERFSLILESASTNQTSMYLCASSRKVGGEQYFGPGTRLTVT.

The V call is TRBV6-6, the J call TRBJ2-1; TRBD2 might be the D (7 bases). This CDR3 spans 13 amino acids. CDR1 and CDR2 (germline): MNHNY, SVGAGI (reference sequence). Trimming took 8 bases from V and 4 from J, leaving 12 bases between them. The CDR3 DNA follows: TGTGCCAGCTGGGGGGGGCTTTACAATGAGCAGTTCTTC. It is translated as CASWGGLYNEQFF.

This clone was picked up one time. The rearrangement links TRBV28 to TRBJ2-2, with 8 positions matching TRBD2. Looked up from germline, CDR1 is MDHEN and CDR2 is SYDVKM. The CDR3 covers 15 residues. V lost 8 bases to trimming and J lost 0 bases; unmatched junction nucleotides: 5. CDR3 loop: CASSPGLANTGELFF. As DNA, the CDR3 is TGTGCCAGCTCCCCGGGACTAGCGAACACCGGGGAGCTGTTTTTT.

The rearrangement uses TRBV15 and TRBJ2-7, with 7 positions matching TRBD1. The CDR3 is 14 residues long. Per the germline V gene, CDR1 is LNHNV and CDR2 is YYDKDF (reference sequence). The V and J ends lost 4 bases and 5 bases, in that order; junction bases with no gene match: 8. CDR3 residues: CATSTTGILDEQYF. CDR3 in DNA: TGTGCCACCAGCACGACAGGGATCCTCGACGAGCAGTACTTC.

The chain carries TRBV5-1 and TRBJ2-2; possibly TRBD2 for D (6 bases). V was clipped by 0 bases and J by 5 bases, with 11 bases between them. This CDR3 comprises 15 residues. Germline values: CDR1 SGHRS, CDR2 YFSETQ. CDR3: CASSLDPGRTGELFF. DNA for the CDR3: TGCGCCAGCAGCTTGGATCCGGGGAGGACCGGGGAGCTGTTTTTT.

The rearrangement uses TRBV6-5 and TRBJ2-7, with 9 bases that match TRBD2. CDR3 length: 14 amino acids. Trimming cost V 4 bases and J 6 bases; bases outside gene matches: 7. Germline V gene data show CDR1 as MNHEY and CDR2 as SVGAGI. CDR3 amino acids: CASSSPSGIGEQYF. The CDR3 nucleotides read TGTGCCAGCAGTTCGCCTAGCGGGATAGGCGAGCAGTACTTC.

This clone was recorded only once. CDR3: CASSLENSGSATGELFF. The CDR3, as DNA: TGTGCCAGCAGCTTGGAGAATAGCGGGAGCGCCACCGGGGAGCTGTTTTTT. The V and J genes are TRBV5-4 and TRBJ2-2, with 9 nucleotides matching TRBD2. The CDR3 consists of 17 residues. CDR1 is SGHNT and CDR2 is YYREEE in the germline V gene (reference sequence). The V and J ends lost 0 bases and 4 bases, in that order; junction bases with no gene match: 7.